This T cell receptor (beta chain) came from a study of blood T cell repertoires in COVID-19. V lost 5 bases, J lost 4 bases, and 6 bases stayed unmatched. Germline V gives CDR1 SGHKS, CDR2 YYEKEE (reference sequence). The CDR3 extends over 15 amino acids. The sample holds a few counts of this clone. TCRdb's copy holds only in-frame clones and misses some; the assay was immunoSEQ multiplex PCR. The table shows roughly 200,000 clones, with around 89% occurring only once. Sample: peripheral blood. The sequence was collected from a man between 65 and 85 years old with acute or convalescent COVID-19. The chain joins TRBV5-5 to TRBJ2-1; 10 nucleotides align to TRBD2. For the CDR3, the DNA is TGTGCCAGCAGTCGTCTAGCGGGAGAGTACAATGAGCAGTTCTTC. Its translation is CASSRLAGEYNEQFF.